These T cell receptor beta chains were read from a single sample in a study of blood T cell repertoires in COVID-19. Sequenced by immunoSEQ multiplex PCR; TCRdb stores in-frame clones only, minus some. The sample lists 150,000 to 200,000 clones; around 85% were seen once. The sequencing sample was made of peripheral blood. The receptors stem from a man aged 50-59 years who had recovered from COVID-19. Each CDR3 is given with its conserved first and last residue. The D gene is left open where the match is weak. For some rows the clone size is stated as once, few or many, or as a class when expanded; others skip it.

D: .
V: TRBV28
size: .
J: TRBJ2-2
length: 14
DNA: TGTGCCAGCAGTTTTCCAGGGGCCACCGGGGAGCTGTTTTTT
CDR3: CASSFPGATGELFF

D: TRBD1
V: TRBV5-1
size: .
J: TRBJ2-7
length: 14
DNA: TGCGCCAGCAAGGTGGGACAGGGCGCCTACGAGCAGTACTTC
CDR3: CASKVGQGAYEQYF

D: .
V: TRBV29-1
size: .
J: TRBJ2-3
length: 12
DNA: TGCAGCGTTGAAGGCTATACAGATACGCAGTATTTT
CDR3: CSVEGYTDTQYF

D: TRBD1
V: TRBV4-2
size: .
J: TRBJ2-2
length: 17
DNA: TGTGCCAGCAGCCAAAGGGGACAGTCTTCGAACACCGGGGAGCTGTTTTTT
CDR3: CASSQRGQSSNTGELFF

D: TRBD1
V: TRBV19
size: .
J: TRBJ1-5
length: 16
DNA: TGTGCCAGTAGTATCGAAAACAGGGGGCGCAATCAGCCCCAGCATTTT
CDR3: CASSIENRGRNQPQHF

D: .
V: TRBV12-1
size: once
J: TRBJ2-1
length: 20
DNA: TGTGCCAGCAGCTCGCGTCCCGGGACAGGCCGAGGTAGCTCCTACAATGAGCAGTTCTTC
CDR3: CASSSRPGTGRGSSYNEQFF

D: .
V: TRBV28
size: .
J: TRBJ2-3
length: 18
DNA: TGTGCCAGCAGTCCTGACTATGGCGTCGGGAGCGGCACAGATACGCAGTATTTT
CDR3: CASSPDYGVGSGTDTQYF

D: .
V: TRBV7-3
size: .
J: TRBJ2-1
length: 17
DNA: TGTGCCAGCAGCTTAACAGGGTCAGGGGTCGTCTACAATGAGCAGTTCTTC
CDR3: CASSLTGSGVVYNEQFF

D: TRBD1
V: TRBV19
size: .
J: TRBJ2-7
length: 13
DNA: TGTGCCAGCACTGACAGGGGGCTCTACGAGCAGTACTTC
CDR3: CASTDRGLYEQYF

D: .
V: TRBV5-1
size: .
J: TRBJ2-2
length: 13
DNA: TGCGCCAGCAGCTTGCCCCATTCCGGGGAGCTGTTTTTT
CDR3: CASSLPHSGELFF

D: .
V: TRBV10-3
size: .
J: TRBJ1-6
length: 13
DNA: TGTGCCAGCTCAGGGGAGAGAAATTCACCCCTCCACTTT
CDR3: CASSGERNSPLHF

D: .
V: TRBV19
size: .
J: TRBJ1-1
length: 15
DNA: TGTGCCAGTAGTACCAAGACAGTCATGAACACTGAAGCTTTCTTT
CDR3: CASSTKTVMNTEAFF

D: .
V: TRBV11-2
size: .
J: TRBJ2-1
length: 12
DNA: TGTGCCAGCAGCTCCCAGGGCGGTGAGCAGTTCTTC
CDR3: CASSSQGGEQFF

D: .
V: TRBV24-1
size: once
J: TRBJ2-5
length: 16
DNA: TGTGCCACCAGTGATGCCGACCCCGGGATTTTAGAGACCCAGTACTTC
CDR3: CATSDADPGILETQYF

D: .
V: TRBV6-5
size: once
J: TRBJ1-2
length: 13
DNA: TGTGCCAGCGGCGAACAGTTTTCCTATGGCTACACCTTC
CDR3: CASGEQFSYGYTF

D: .
V: TRBV5-1
size: .
J: TRBJ1-1
length: 15
DNA: TGCGCCAGCAGCTTGTCGTCAGGGGTGTACACTGAAGCTTTCTTT
CDR3: CASSLSSGVYTEAFF

D: TRBD1
V: TRBV28
size: .
J: TRBJ1-1
length: 17
DNA: TGTGCCAGCAGCCACGGGGGAATCCAGACAGGGGGCACTGAAGCTTTCTTT
CDR3: CASSHGGIQTGGTEAFF

D: TRBD1
V: TRBV11-3
size: .
J: TRBJ2-7
length: 19
DNA: TGTGCCAGCAGCTTCCTTAGTTTCCGGGACAGGGAACCCTCCTACGAGCAGTACTTC
CDR3: CASSFLSFRDREPSYEQYF

D: TRBD2
V: TRBV4-1
size: once
J: TRBJ2-5
length: 14
DNA: TGCGCCAGCAGCCAAGGGACTAGCCCGGAGACCCAGTACTTC
CDR3: CASSQGTSPETQYF

D: .
V: TRBV7-8
size: .
J: TRBJ2-3
length: 11
DNA: TGTGCCAGCAGCTTCGGAGATACGCAGTATTTT
CDR3: CASSFGDTQYF

D: TRBD1
V: TRBV3-1/TRBV3-2
size: .
J: TRBJ1-1
length: 14
DNA: TGTGCCAGCAGCCTTAACAGGGGGCTGACTGAAGCTTTCTTT
CDR3: CASSLNRGLTEAFF

D: TRBD1
V: TRBV5-8
size: .
J: TRBJ2-3
length: 15
DNA: TGTGCCAGCAGCTGGACAGGGGGTGGCACAGATACGCAGTATTTT
CDR3: CASSWTGGGTDTQYF

D: .
V: TRBV28
size: .
J: TRBJ2-7
length: 14
DNA: TGTGCCAGCAGTTTTGGGGGGAACCCCTACGAGCAGTACTTC
CDR3: CASSFGGNPYEQYF

D: .
V: TRBV19
size: .
J: TRBJ1-1
length: 11
DNA: TGTGCCAGCCGAGGAGCTCGGGGGGCTTTCTTT
CDR3: CASRGARGAFF

D: .
V: TRBV30
size: .
J: TRBJ1-2
length: 14
DNA: TGTGCCTGGAGTGTACAAGTCAATAACTATGGCTACACCTTC
CDR3: CAWSVQVNNYGYTF

D: .
V: TRBV11-3
size: .
J: TRBJ2-5
length: 15
DNA: TGTGCCAGCAGCTTAGGGCTATTGGAGGGGGAGACCCAGTACTTC
CDR3: CASSLGLLEGETQYF

D: .
V: TRBV5-5
size: .
J: TRBJ1-4
length: 13
DNA: TGTGCCAGCAGCTTGGCTCCGAGTGAAAAACTGTTTTTT
CDR3: CASSLAPSEKLFF

D: .
V: TRBV13
size: .
J: TRBJ2-1
length: 14
DNA: TGTGCCAGCAGCTTAAATATTGTCTACAATGAGCAGTTCTTC
CDR3: CASSLNIVYNEQFF

D: TRBD2
V: TRBV11-2
size: .
J: TRBJ2-7
length: 14
DNA: TGTGCCAGCAGCTTTTCTTCGGGAGGCTACGAGCAGTACTTC
CDR3: CASSFSSGGYEQYF

D: .
V: TRBV28
size: .
J: TRBJ2-1
length: 14
DNA: TGTGCCAGCAGTTCCTTACTAGTAGCCAATGAGCAGTTCTTC
CDR3: CASSSLLVANEQFF

D: TRBD2
V: TRBV24-1
size: .
J: TRBJ2-1
length: 17
DNA: TGTGCCACCAGTGATTTTAGAGCTAGCGGGAGGGTTGGTGAGCAGTTCTTC
CDR3: CATSDFRASGRVGEQFF

D: TRBD1
V: TRBV12-5
size: .
J: TRBJ2-7
length: 14
DNA: TGTGCTAGTGGCCGGACAGGGGCCTCCTACGAGCAGTACTTC
CDR3: CASGRTGASYEQYF

D: TRBD1
V: TRBV18
size: .
J: TRBJ2-1
length: 16
DNA: TGTGCCAGCTCACCGGCCGGGACAGGCTCCTACAATGAGCAGTTCTTC
CDR3: CASSPAGTGSYNEQFF

D: TRBD1
V: TRBV7-9
size: .
J: TRBJ2-1
length: 15
DNA: TGTGCCAGCAGATTAGGGCAGGGGGCCGGCAATGAGCAGTTCTTC
CDR3: CASRLGQGAGNEQFF

D: TRBD1
V: TRBV6-4
size: .
J: TRBJ2-1
length: 16
DNA: TGTGCCAGCAGAAGAGAACCGGGACAGGGTGGCAATGAGCAGTTCTTC
CDR3: CASRREPGQGGNEQFF

D: .
V: TRBV6-5
size: .
J: TRBJ1-5
length: 15
DNA: TGTGCCAGCAGCCGGGACAAAGGGACGGGTCAGCCCCAGCATTTT
CDR3: CASSRDKGTGQPQHF

D: TRBD2
V: TRBV28
size: .
J: TRBJ2-7
length: 15
DNA: TGTGCCAGCAGTTTGGCGTCTAGCGGGAGGGGGGAGCAGTACTTC
CDR3: CASSLASSGRGEQYF

D: .
V: TRBV12-3/TRBV12-4
size: .
J: TRBJ2-1
length: 12
DNA: TGTGCCAGCAGTTTAGGACTGAATGAGCAGTTCTTC
CDR3: CASSLGLNEQFF

D: .
V: TRBV6-1
size: .
J: TRBJ1-5
length: 13
DNA: TGTGCCACCAACAGGGATAGCAATCAGCCCCAGCATTTT
CDR3: CATNRDSNQPQHF

D: .
V: TRBV21-1
size: .
J: TRBJ2-7
length: 15
DNA: TGTGCCAGCAGCAGAAGACAGTTCTTCTCCTACGAGCAGTACTTC
CDR3: CASSRRQFFSYEQYF

D: .
V: TRBV27
size: .
J: TRBJ2-4
length: 16
DNA: TGTGCCAGCAGACCCCGGGACTCGACGTCCAAAAACATTCAGTACTTC
CDR3: CASRPRDSTSKNIQYF

D: .
V: TRBV5-8
size: .
J: TRBJ2-7
length: 12
DNA: TGTGCCAGCAGCACCACAGGGTTTCGGGGCCAATTC
CDR3: CASSTTGFRGQF

D: .
V: TRBV18
size: .
J: TRBJ2-3
length: 14
DNA: TGTGCCAGCTCACAAGGAGGCGGCACAGATACGCAGTATTTT
CDR3: CASSQGGGTDTQYF

D: .
V: TRBV28
size: .
J: TRBJ1-1
length: 15
DNA: TGTGCCAGCAGTTTAATTAGGCTCCGCGGGACTGAAGCTTTCTTT
CDR3: CASSLIRLRGTEAFF

D: .
V: TRBV6-1
size: .
J: TRBJ1-1
length: 15
DNA: TGTGCCAGCAGTGAAGTATGGGTCGGGGACACTGAAGCTTTCTTT
CDR3: CASSEVWVGDTEAFF

D: .
V: TRBV3-1/TRBV3-2
size: .
J: TRBJ1-1
length: 16
DNA: TGTGCCAGCAGCCAACGCCCGGGGGGGGATATCCCTGAAGCTTTCTTT
CDR3: CASSQRPGGDIPEAFF

D: TRBD1
V: TRBV12-5
size: .
J: TRBJ1-1
length: 15
DNA: TGTGCTAGTGGTTCGCCCTCAGGGGGCCAGACTGAAGCTTTCTTT
CDR3: CASGSPSGGQTEAFF

D: TRBD1
V: TRBV2
size: .
J: TRBJ1-2
length: 15
DNA: TGTGCCAGCAGTGAATCCCGGACAGGGCTCTATGGCTACACCTTC
CDR3: CASSESRTGLYGYTF

D: TRBD2
V: TRBV2
size: few
J: TRBJ2-7
length: 15
DNA: TGTGCCAGCAGTGAAATTACTAGCGGGAGAGGCGAGCAGTACTTC
CDR3: CASSEITSGRGEQYF

D: TRBD2
V: TRBV15
size: few
J: TRBJ2-1
length: 16
DNA: TGTGCCACCAGCGGTCCTAGGGAAGCGGGAGGGTTCGGGCAGTTCTTC
CDR3: CATSGPREAGGFGQFF